This T cell receptor beta chain was recovered during a study of cytomegalovirus exposure and HLA in healthy donors. This clone was counted between two and nine times. The V and J ends lost 5 bases and 11 bases, in that order; junction bases with no gene match: 17. Germline lookup yields CDR1 SNHLY and CDR2 FYNNEI. The CDR3 sequence is 16 residues long. PCR primers comprised 60 Vbeta and 13 Jbeta primers. The assay was immunoSEQ multiplex PCR, and TCRdb's table has in-frame clones only and misses some. The table lists about 200,000 clones, roughly 83% of them singletons. The V and J genes are TRBV2 and TRBJ2-5; 10 bases map to TRBD1. The sequence came from a girl under 18 in good health and CMV-seronegative. Sequenced material: PBMCs. The DNA of the CDR3 is TGTGCCAGCAGTTCCTCACCGGGACAGGGGAGTTTGGAGCAGTACTTC. Translating gives CASSSSPGQGSLEQYF.